A selection of T cell receptor beta chains follows, all from one sample in a study of shared clonotypes between healthy human individuals. The data were produced by immunoSEQ multiplex PCR, yet TCRdb's version contains in-frame clones alone and is incomplete. The table includes 490,000 or so clones, 79% detected once. Sequencing used PBMCs. These receptors all come from a woman aged 35 to 49 in good health. Some clones in this sample may be carry-over from other donors' samples. Both conserved end residues are part of each CDR3. The D gene is left open where the match is weak.

j_call,v_call,d_call,cdr3_aa
TRBJ2-2,TRBV5-4,.,CASSLTGNTGELFF
TRBJ1-4,TRBV6-6,TRBD1,CASKRGQGGEKLFF
TRBJ2-7,TRBV28,TRBD2,CASSQGLAAHGYEQYF
TRBJ2-7,TRBV30,TRBD2,CAWSVSLAGVDEQYF
TRBJ2-4,TRBV10-1,.,CATMDFLAKNIQYF
TRBJ1-2,TRBV7-2,.,CASSRGVGAANYGYTF
TRBJ2-3,TRBV7-9,.,CASSSPRTVDTQYF
TRBJ2-1,TRBV5-1,TRBD2,CASSLGLAGGQNEQFF
TRBJ2-3,TRBV28,TRBD2,CASRASGRAQDTQYF
TRBJ1-1,TRBV6-1,TRBD1,CASSARQGLNTEAFF
TRBJ1-2,TRBV7-2,.,CASSPPGTGGGYGYTF
TRBJ2-7,TRBV11-2,.,CASSPEDDWDAYEQYF
TRBJ2-2,TRBV7-3,TRBD2,CASSSVAGAGTGELFF
TRBJ1-2,TRBV4-2,.,CASSQDPTENYGYTF
TRBJ2-3,TRBV7-3,.,CASSLTLSTHTDTQYF
TRBJ2-1,TRBV6-1,TRBD2,CATTGRDNEQFF
TRBJ1-5,TRBV2,TRBD1,CASRQGPQQPQHF
TRBJ2-1,TRBV27,TRBD1,CANPGQGGRPYSYNEQFF
TRBJ2-7,TRBV18,TRBD2,CASSQGTSFVYAYEQYF
TRBJ2-3,TRBV18,TRBD1,CASSPGQGATADTQYF
TRBJ1-2,TRBV28,.,CASSLQGGYGYTF
TRBJ2-7,TRBV9,TRBD2,CASSPRTSGPYEQYF
TRBJ1-1,TRBV28,TRBD1,CASSPGTGFTEAFF
TRBJ1-4,TRBV28,.,CASSLVGEKLFF
TRBJ1-3,TRBV5-1,TRBD1,CASSGGQAGSGNTIYF
TRBJ2-7,TRBV7-3,.,CASSLWENYEQYF
TRBJ2-7,TRBV7-9,.,CASSTRGIYEQYF
TRBJ2-2,TRBV9,.,CASSPGGGTGELFF
TRBJ2-1,TRBV5-1,TRBD2,CASSLAGEGYNEQFF
TRBJ2-2,TRBV7-3,TRBD2,CASSRLAANTGELFF
TRBJ2-7,TRBV29-1,.,CSAFDSYEQYF
TRBJ2-1,TRBV9,.,CASSVVLGAEQFF
TRBJ1-4,TRBV4-2,.,CASSQAGGGEKLFF
TRBJ1-2,TRBV19,.,CATCLGRTHANYGYTF
TRBJ2-2,TRBV7-2,.,CASSFVSTGELFF
TRBJ2-3,TRBV18,TRBD1,CASSPRTGGGTDTQYF
TRBJ2-5,TRBV27,TRBD2,CASSFGVAGPETQYF
TRBJ1-1,TRBV29-1,TRBD1,CSVGTGGRYTEAFF
TRBJ2-7,TRBV19,.,CASSIGRGRPYEQYF
TRBJ2-7,TRBV5-6,.,CASSLGRVSSYEQYF
TRBJ2-2,TRBV2,TRBD2,CASTGLAGVGELFF
TRBJ2-2,TRBV9,.,CASSARVGSLNTGELFF
TRBJ2-5,TRBV14,.,CASSRVADQETQYF
TRBJ1-1,TRBV11-2,TRBD1,CASSLGQGVEAFF
TRBJ2-3,TRBV2,.,CASSRAVPGADTQYF
TRBJ2-1,TRBV7-2,.,CASSLSGSEQFF
TRBJ1-6,TRBV11-2,.,CASTLRTDSPLHF
TRBJ2-3,TRBV28,TRBD2,CASRGWGPDSSGVEVLTDTQYF
TRBJ1-1,TRBV29-1,.,CSVRRGVDTEAFF
TRBJ2-7,TRBV28,.,CASSLYTSRTYEQYF